This T cell receptor (beta chain) was retrieved from a study of cytomegalovirus exposure and HLA in healthy donors. Turning to the study itself: Ancestry clustering placed more than 80% of more than 350 genotyped donors in the Caucasian-associated cluster.

Trimming removed 0 bases from V and 1 base from J, with 14 bases in between. This CDR3 region has 18 residues. The germline V gene has CDR1 SGHRS and CDR2 YFSETQ. Amplification used 60 Vbeta primers and 13 Jbeta primers. The assay was immunoSEQ multiplex PCR, and TCRdb's table has in-frame clones only and misses some. This repertoire shows 85,000 to 100,000 clones, around 76% found once; its top ten account for 6.5% to 8.5%. A word on this clone: Its antigen is not identified.

Overall study results and limits: Listed as cytomegalovirus-associated were 164 TCR beta chains. Across donors, sequencing depth was assumed by presence/absence analyses to be roughly uniform.

The TCR was taken from a human donor in good health. The sample taken for sequencing was PBMCs. The chain has TRBV5-1 and TRBJ2-6; D unclear. CDR3 sequence reads: CASSLVLRPPSGANVLTF. The DNA for the CDR3 is TGCGCCAGCAGCTTGGTTCTCAGGCCGCCTTCTGGGGCCAACGTCCTGACTTTC.